A single T cell receptor (beta chain) is shown here with its context. The antigen is not known. These data are taken from a study of graft-versus-host responses after intestinal transplantation. Study as a whole: After anti-thymocyte globulin induction, recipients took tacrolimus and steroids for 2 to 3 years.

General study points: GvH clones were found in recipient marrow; some appeared first in ileum or blood. Allograft clonal ratios (graft-versus-host to host-versus-graft) were high in patients who had graft-donor T cell macrochimerism.

V lost 2 bases, J lost 5 bases, and 2 bases stayed unmatched. This CDR3 has 16 residues. CDR1 and CDR2 from the germline V gene are SGHNT and YYREEE (reference sequence). Clones were read by immunoSEQ multiplex PCR, and TCRdb kept only the in-frame ones, dropping some. Of about 110,000 clones in the sample, just under 95% were seen once. The chain combines TRBV5-4 with TRBJ2-2; the match to TRBD2 covers 14 bases. The sequence was obtained from a human donor who received an intestinal transplant. Sequenced material: unstimulated CD8+ T cells sorted from spleen or lymph node cells, taken before intestinal transplant. CDR3 loop: CASSLGLAGGTGELFF. The CDR3 DNA reads TGTGCCAGCAGCTTAGGACTAGCGGGAGGAACCGGGGAGCTGTTTTTT.